The 7 T cell receptor beta chains presented below share a single source sample, sequenced in a study of T cell responses to AZD1222 COVID-19 vaccine. The method was immunoSEQ multiplex PCR; TCRdb's version includes in-frame clones alone and lacks a portion of them. The sample has 120,000 or so clones, around 90% seen once; the top ten hold about 8.3%. The material sequenced was peripheral blood, taken on day 0 of AZD1222 vaccination. The receptors were gathered from an adult in good health.

This chain joins TRBV7-6 and TRBJ2-3, with unresolved D. Per germline, CDR1 SGHVS and CDR2 FNYEAQ. The CDR3 has 15 amino acids. Trimming cost V 0 bases and J 2 bases, with 9 bases left between them. The CDR3 bases are TGTGCCAGCAGCTTAGCGTTTTTCAACACAGATACGCAGTATTTT. This gives the protein CASSLAFFNTDTQYF.

This clone occurred once. The CDR3 DNA follows: TGTGCCAGCAGCTTAAATGGTGGCTACACCTTC. Translated: CASSLNGGYTF. V usage is TRBV7-3 and J usage is TRBJ1-2; D remains unclear. Germline CDR1 is SGHTA and CDR2 is FQGTGA. V was cut by 1 base and J by 7 bases, with 4 bases left in between. The CDR3 loop spans 11 amino acids.

CDR3 in amino acids: CSVSRGSYNEQFF. CDR3 nucleotides: TGCAGCGTCTCACGGGGTTCCTACAATGAGCAGTTCTTC. V usage is TRBV29-1 and J usage is TRBJ2-1; D possibly corresponds to TRBD2 (5 bases). The germline V gene encodes CDR1 SQVTM and CDR2 ANQGSEA. Trimming took 6 bases from V and 1 from J, leaving 10 bases between them. The CDR3 covers 13 residues.

The V and J genes are TRBV15 and TRBJ1-1; D is possibly TRBD1 (6 bases). V lost 1 base, J lost 1 base, and 10 bases lay in between. The CDR3 sequence is 15 residues long. Germline CDR1 and CDR2: LNHNV and YYDKDF (reference sequence). The CDR3 sequence: CATSRAGVPNTEAFF. The CDR3 coding sequence is TGTGCCACCAGCAGAGCAGGGGTTCCGAACACTGAAGCTTTCTTT.

The chain links TRBV18 to TRBJ2-3; D remains ambiguous. Per the germline V gene, CDR1 is KGHSH and CDR2 is LQKENI. CDR3 size: 13 residues. Trimming left V 1 base short and J 2 bases short, with 4 bases between. This CDR3 is CASSPQITDTQYF. CDR3 in DNA: TGTGCCAGCTCACCACAAATCACAGATACGCAGTATTTT.

The chain uses TRBV19 and TRBJ2-5; D unclear. The CDR3 is 12 amino acids. Germline values: CDR1 LNHDA, CDR2 SQIVND (reference sequence). V lost 1 base and J lost 5, with 5 bases in between. The CDR3 region has the DNA TGTGCCAGTAGTATAGCCCACGAGACCCAGTACTTC. Amino acids: CASSIAHETQYF.

The DNA for the CDR3 is TGTGCCAGTCAATGGGGAAACTATGGCTACACCTTC. As protein: CASQWGNYGYTF. V gene TRBV19 combines with J gene TRBJ1-2; no reliable D call. The CDR3 has 12 amino acids. The germline gives CDR1 LNHDA, CDR2 SQIVND (reference sequence). With 8 bases removed from V and 2 bases from J, the gap between germline ends came to 9 bases.